The source of this T cell receptor beta chain is a study of blood T cell repertoires in COVID-19. Study as a whole: The United States, Italy and Spain supplied acute and convalescent COVID-19 samples. The analysed material was cDNA or gDNA that came from T cells, B-cell-depleted T cells, or PBMCs.

This clone was recorded once. The CDR3 has 14 residues. Germline V CDR1 and CDR2: LNHDA, SQIVND (reference sequence). Trimming cost V 1 base and J 8 bases; bases outside gene matches: 6. Per the original data handling: Reference gene primer amplification gave estimated nucleated cell counts. Sequenced by immunoSEQ multiplex PCR; TCRdb stores in-frame clones only, minus some. That table furnishes V, J and clone size, whereas the DNA furnished D and trimming. Here the sample spans tens of thousands of clones, roughly 88% being singletons. This TCR was sampled from a man aged 50-60 years with active or convalescent COVID-19. The sequenced sample was peripheral blood. The V call is TRBV19, the J call TRBJ2-3; 7 bases align to TRBD2. This CDR3 is CASSIATTGGTQYF. As DNA, the CDR3 is TGTGCCAGTAGTATAGCGACTACGGGGGGTACGCAGTATTTT.